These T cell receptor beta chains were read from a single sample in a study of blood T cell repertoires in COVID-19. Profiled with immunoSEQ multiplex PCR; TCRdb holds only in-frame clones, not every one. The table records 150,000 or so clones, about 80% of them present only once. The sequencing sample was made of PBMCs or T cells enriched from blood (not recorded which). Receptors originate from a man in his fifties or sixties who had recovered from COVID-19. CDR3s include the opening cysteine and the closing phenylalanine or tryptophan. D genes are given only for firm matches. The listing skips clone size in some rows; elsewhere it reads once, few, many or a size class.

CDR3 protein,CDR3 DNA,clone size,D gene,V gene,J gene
CASSLSQGPSSYNEQFF,TGTGCCAGCAGTTTATCTCAGGGCCCAAGCTCCTACAATGAGCAGTTCTTC,-,-,TRBV27,TRBJ2-1
CASSHRGGDRGFGNTIYF,TGTGCCAGCAGCCACCGGGGCGGGGACAGGGGCTTTGGAAACACCATATATTTT,-,TRBD1,TRBV9,TRBJ1-3
CASSTDYLTNKRNTEAFF,TGTGCCAGCAGCACAGACTACCTTACAAACAAACGGAACACTGAAGCTTTCTTT,-,-,TRBV11-2,TRBJ1-1
CASRYGTVDQPQHF,TGTGCCAGCAGATACGGGACAGTTGATCAGCCCCAGCATTTT,-,TRBD1,TRBV6-5,TRBJ1-5
CSVGGQGGSIQYF,TGCAGCGTTGGGGGACAGGGAGGTTCGATTCAGTACTTC,-,TRBD1,TRBV29-1,TRBJ2-4
CASSTPGHGFGYNEQFF,TGTGCCAGCAGTACACCGGGACACGGATTTGGGTACAATGAGCAGTTCTTC,-,-,TRBV2,TRBJ2-1
CASRPPLGQGYGYTF,TGTGCCAGCAGGCCCCCTTTAGGACAGGGGTATGGCTACACCTTC,-,TRBD1,TRBV28,TRBJ1-2
CASSQVRRTGGYSPLHF,TGTGCCAGCAGCCAAGTCCGCCGGACAGGGGGCTATTCACCCCTCCACTTT,-,TRBD1,TRBV3-1/TRBV3-2,TRBJ1-6
CASSVGQGKGEKLFF,TGCGCCAGCAGCGTCGGACAGGGAAAGGGGGAAAAACTGTTTTTT,-,TRBD1,TRBV5-1,TRBJ1-4
CASSLQVPYEQYF,TGTGCCAGCAGTTTGCAGGTTCCCTACGAGCAGTACTTC,-,-,TRBV12-3/TRBV12-4,TRBJ2-7
CASSDGGQGSYTF,TGTGCCAGCAGTGACGGGGGACAGGGAAGCTACACCTTC,-,TRBD1,TRBV6-4,TRBJ1-2
CSASRGDRVFYGYTF,TGCAGTGCTAGTAGGGGGGACAGGGTGTTTTATGGCTACACCTTC,-,TRBD1,TRBV20-1,TRBJ1-2
CSARQIYGYTF,TGCAGTGCTAGGCAGATCTATGGCTACACCTTC,-,-,TRBV20-1,TRBJ1-2
CASHMKRIPNQPQHF,TGCGCCAGCCATATGAAGCGTATCCCCAATCAGCCCCAGCATTTT,-,-,TRBV5-1,TRBJ1-5
CASSPSGSSYEQYF,TGTGCCAGCAGCCCTAGCGGGAGCTCCTACGAGCAGTACTTC,-,TRBD2,TRBV3-1/TRBV3-2,TRBJ2-7
CASSPYRTSGGRAGELFF,TGTGCCAGCAGCCCATATAGGACTAGCGGCGGGAGGGCCGGGGAGCTGTTTTTT,-,TRBD2,TRBV4-2,TRBJ2-2
CASSVGVGRSYNEQFF,TGTGCCAGCAGCGTAGGGGTGGGGCGGAGTTACAATGAGCAGTTCTTC,once,-,TRBV9,TRBJ2-1
CASSLGTGSYGEQFF,TGTGCCAGCAGCTTAGGGACAGGGAGCTACGGGGAGCAGTTCTTC,-,TRBD1,TRBV7-2,TRBJ2-1
CASSSPPGGAPYEQYF,TGTGCCAGCAGCTCCCCCCCCGGCGGTGCCCCCTACGAGCAGTACTTC,-,-,TRBV7-2,TRBJ2-7
CASSHERLDTQYF,TGTGCCAGCAGCCATGAGCGGCTAGATACGCAGTATTTT,-,-,TRBV3-1/TRBV3-2,TRBJ2-3
CASSMTGSLNQPQHF,TGTGCCAGTAGTATGACAGGTTCCCTCAATCAGCCCCAGCATTTT,-,-,TRBV19,TRBJ1-5
CSVEGGRGELFF,TGCAGCGTTGAGGGTGGCAGGGGGGAGCTGTTTTTT,-,-,TRBV29-1,TRBJ2-2
CASSLYGEDGEKLFF,TGTGCCAGCAGCTTGTACGGGGAGGACGGGGAAAAACTGTTTTTT,-,-,TRBV11-1,TRBJ1-4
CASSWGGPGANVLTF,TGTGCCAGTAGCTGGGGGGGGCCGGGGGCCAACGTCCTGACTTTC,-,-,TRBV19,TRBJ2-6
CASFRRGSYNEQFF,TGTGCCAGCTTTCGGCGGGGCTCCTACAATGAGCAGTTCTTC,-,-,TRBV5-6,TRBJ2-1
CASSHAGDYGYTF,TGTGCCAGCAGCCACGCGGGGGACTATGGCTACACCTTC,-,-,TRBV6-6,TRBJ1-2
CASSLGYGGLYSNQPQHF,TGTGCCAGCAGCTTGGGATATGGGGGACTCTATAGCAATCAGCCCCAGCATTTT,few,-,TRBV5-5,TRBJ1-5
CASTLLTRNTEAFF,TGTGCCAGCACCCTTCTCACCAGGAACACTGAAGCTTTCTTT,-,-,TRBV5-5,TRBJ1-1
CASLWTGGTDTQYF,TGTGCCAGCTTATGGACAGGGGGCACAGATACGCAGTATTTT,-,TRBD1,TRBV2,TRBJ2-3
CASSQADKAYEQYF,TGTGCCAGCAGCCAAGCCGACAAAGCCTACGAGCAGTACTTC,-,-,TRBV3-1/TRBV3-2,TRBJ2-7
CASSRTGRTNEQYF,TGTGCCAGCAGCCGGACAGGGCGGACTAACGAGCAGTACTTC,-,TRBD1,TRBV7-8,TRBJ2-7
CASSQDSQVTDTQYF,TGCGCCAGCAGCCAAGATTCGCAGGTGACAGATACGCAGTATTTT,-,-,TRBV4-1,TRBJ2-3
CASKPGQTYEQYF,TGTGCCAGCAAGCCGGGACAGACCTACGAGCAGTACTTC,-,TRBD1,TRBV10-3,TRBJ2-7
CASSLSHRGYGYTF,TGTGCCAGCAGTTTATCCCACAGGGGCTATGGCTACACCTTC,few,TRBD1,TRBV28,TRBJ1-2
CASSYTQGGTTNEKLFF,TGTGCCAGCAGCTACACACAGGGGGGGACAACTAATGAAAAACTGTTTTTT,-,TRBD1,TRBV7-8,TRBJ1-4
CASRVTTDTQYF,TGTGCCTCCAGGGTCACCACAGATACGCAGTATTTT,few,-,TRBV2,TRBJ2-3
CASRNRGLAGSTDTQYF,TGTGCCAGCAGGAACCGCGGACTAGCAGGAAGCACAGATACGCAGTATTTT,-,TRBD2,TRBV7-3,TRBJ2-3
CASSLRSGGRVLTPLHF,TGTGCCAGCAGCTTAAGGTCTGGGGGCCGGGTTCTGACACCCCTCCACTTT,-,-,TRBV7-3,TRBJ1-6
CASSLGGLGLMGGELFF,TGCGCCAGCAGTCTCGGGGGACTCGGTCTCATGGGCGGGGAGCTGTTTTTT,-,-,TRBV5-1,TRBJ2-2
CASSKHNRIPYGYTF,TGTGCCAGCAGCAAACACAACCGCATCCCTTATGGCTACACCTTC,few,-,TRBV21-1,TRBJ1-2
CASSLAYREGEEYGYTF,TGTGCCAGCAGCTTAGCGTATCGTGAAGGGGAAGAGTATGGCTACACCTTC,-,-,TRBV7-9,TRBJ1-2
CASSTGTFVSTDTQYF,TGTGCCAGCAGCACAGGGACCTTCGTTAGCACAGATACGCAGTATTTT,-,-,TRBV11-2,TRBJ2-3
CASSVGQGMNSPLHF,TGTGCCAGCAGCGTAGGTCAGGGGATGAATTCACCCCTCCACTTT,-,-,TRBV9,TRBJ1-6
CASSQDTGRSSGNTIYF,TGTGCCAGCAGCCAAGACACAGGACGGTCCTCTGGAAACACCATATATTTT,many,-,TRBV4-2,TRBJ1-3
CASSIPGRYEQYF,TGTGCCAGTAGTATCCCCGGTCGCTACGAGCAGTACTTC,-,-,TRBV19,TRBJ2-7
CASSGVANTGELFF,TGTGCCAGCAGCGGTGTCGCGAACACCGGGGAGCTGTTTTTT,-,-,TRBV2,TRBJ2-2
CASSFLPYSYNEQFF,TGTGCCAGCAGTTTTCTCCCCTACTCCTACAATGAGCAGTTCTTC,-,-,TRBV28,TRBJ2-1
CASSQEGLKNIQYF,TGTGCCAGCAGCCAAGAAGGACTCAAGAACATTCAGTACTTC,-,-,TRBV4-2,TRBJ2-4
CASSFPGQGAEAFF,TGTGCCAGCAGTTTTCCCGGACAAGGGGCTGAAGCTTTCTTT,few,-,TRBV7-8,TRBJ1-1
CASSSSIGGIGETQYF,TGCGCCAGCAGCTCCTCGATAGGGGGTATTGGAGAGACCCAGTACTTC,-,-,TRBV5-1,TRBJ2-5
CASSFSSGEKLFF,TGTGCCAGCAGCTTTTCCTCGGGGGAAAAACTGTTTTTT,few,-,TRBV11-2,TRBJ1-4
CASRRTTNTGELFF,TGTGCCAGCAGAAGGACTACCAACACCGGGGAGCTGTTTTTT,few,-,TRBV2,TRBJ2-2
CASSRTGFNNEQFF,TGTGCTAGTTCCCGGACAGGGTTCAACAATGAGCAGTTCTTC,-,TRBD1,TRBV12-5,TRBJ2-1
CASSEPGGGNSYEQYF,TGTGCCAGCAGTGAACCGGGTGGAGGGAACTCCTACGAGCAGTACTTC,once,-,TRBV2,TRBJ2-7